The 26 T cell receptor beta chains presented below share a single source sample, sequenced in a study of blood T cell repertoires in COVID-19. Here immunoSEQ multiplex PCR was the method, and the copy in TCRdb shows in-frame clones only, minus some. The sample consists of 300,000 or so clones, over 85% of them appearing once. Material for sequencing was PBMCs or T cells enriched from blood (not recorded which). These receptors came from a woman aged 50 to 60 who had been exposed to COVID-19.

This chain links TRBV18 with TRBJ1-2; the D gene is possibly TRBD1 (6 bases). V lost 3 bases and J lost 7, with 15 bases in between. Germline assignment: CDR1 KGHSH and CDR2 LQKENI. This CDR3 spans 14 amino acids. This CDR3 is CASSPDAGTIGYTF. Here the CDR3 DNA reads TGTGCCAGCTCACCCGACGCTGGGACAATTGGCTACACCTTC. The full variable domain, completed using reference TRBV18 and TRBJ1-2, is NAGVMQNPRHLVRRRGQEARLRCSPMKGHSHVYWYRQLPEEGLKFMVYLQKENIIDESGMPKERFSAEFPKEGPSILRIQQVVRGDSAAYFCASSPDAGTIGYTFGSGTRLTVV.

In this sample, this clone turned up once. This chain links TRBV7-9 with TRBJ2-6, with D perhaps TRBD1 (5 bases). V was trimmed by 1 base and J by 4 bases, leaving 11 bases between them. CDR3 size: 16 residues. Germline V gene sequence: CDR1 SEHNR, CDR2 FQNEAQ (reference sequence). The CDR3 bases are TGTGCCAGCAGCTTAGGTTCAGGGAAAGGGGCCAACGTCCTGACTTTC. This encodes CASSLGSGKGANVLTF.

The genes are TRBV6-1 and TRBJ1-2, with D hard to call. Germline CDR1 and CDR2: MNHNS and SASEGT. V dropped 0 bases and J dropped 2 bases, with 13 bases sitting between them. The CDR3 spans 16 residues. CDR3 in amino acids: CASSEADRQTNYGYTF. CDR3 DNA sequence: TGTGCCAGCAGTGAAGCTGATCGGCAGACAAACTATGGCTACACCTTC.

This sequence joins TRBV11-3 and TRBJ2-5, with TRBD1 matching 7 bases. The CDR3 extends over 14 amino acids. Trimming at V came to 5 bases and at J to 4 bases, leaving 7 bases not matched to a gene. CDR1 is SGHNT, CDR2 YENEEA, per germline. In DNA form, the CDR3 reads TGTGCCAGCAGCGCCAGGGGGAGAGGAGAGACCCAGTACTTC. Residues: CASSARGRGETQYF.

The CDR3 reads CASSQDSRGWNEQFF. The CDR3, as DNA: TGTGCCAGCAGCCAAGATTCGCGGGGTTGGAATGAGCAGTTCTTC. The chain uses TRBV3-1 (or the pseudogene TRBV3-2) and TRBJ2-1; D is possibly TRBD2 (6 bases). The CDR3 spans 15 residues. V lost 0 bases to trimming and J lost 7 bases, with 13 bases between them. The germline CDR1 and CDR2 sequences are LGHDT and YNNKEL (reference sequence).

This rearrangement joins TRBV3-1 (or the pseudogene TRBV3-2) to TRBJ2-3; TRBD2 matches at 8 bases. Germline V CDR1 and CDR2: LGHDT, YNNKEL (reference sequence). With 4 bases clipped from V and 0 bases from J, the junction kept 12 bases outside the gene matches. This CDR3 has 18 amino acids. In DNA form, the CDR3 reads TGTGCCAGCAGCCTCGGGGGGATAGCGGGGAGAAGCACAGATACGCAGTATTTT. Protein: CASSLGGIAGRSTDTQYF.

V is TRBV30 and J is TRBJ1-1; a weak D match, TRBD1 (6 bases). V was trimmed by 7 bases and J by 5 bases, leaving 17 bases between them. Germline CDR1 reads GTSNPN; CDR2 reads SVGIG (reference sequence). The CDR3 runs 13 residues. CDR3 protein: CASQRGMGTEAFF. CDR3 nucleotides: TGTGCCTCTCAAAGGGGGATGGGAACTGAAGCTTTCTTT. Supplemented by reference TRBV30 and TRBJ1-1, the full variable domain reads SQTIHQWPATLVQPVGSPLSLECTVEGTSNPNLYWYRQAAGRGLQLLFYSVGIGQISSEVPQNLSASRPQDRQFILSSKKLLLSDSGFYLCASQRGMGTEAFFGQGTRLTVV.

This sequence joins TRBV7-8 and TRBJ2-5; TRBD2 matches at 10 bases. This CDR3 region has 16 residues. Trimming took 4 bases from V and 2 from J; bases not matched to a gene: 7. The V gene's germline CDR1 is SGHVS and CDR2 FQNEAQ. CDR3 sequence: CASSSQGSGGQETQYF. For the CDR3, the DNA is TGTGCCAGCAGCTCCCAGGGTAGCGGGGGGCAAGAGACCCAGTACTTC.

The chain joins TRBV7-9 to TRBJ2-7; 8 nucleotides match TRBD1. V gave up 5 bases and J gave up 3 bases; unmatched junction bases: 9. Germline V gene lookup returns CDR1 SEHNR and CDR2 FQNEAQ (reference sequence). This CDR3 region has 15 residues. The CDR3 DNA sequence: TGTGCCAGCAGCCCCTCTCAGGGGGCCAACTACGAGCAGTACTTC. It codes for CASSPSQGANYEQYF.

The DNA for the CDR3 is TGCGCCAGCAGCTTTTCAACAGGGGCATTATATGAGCAGTTCTTC. It translates to CASSFSTGALYEQFF. This chain joins TRBV5-1 and TRBJ2-1, with TRBD1 matching over 7 bases. This CDR3 has 15 amino acids. Germline V gene data show CDR1 as SGHRS and CDR2 as YFSETQ. The V segment lost 2 bases and the J segment 8 bases; nucleotides outside the gene matches: 10.

The V call is TRBV4-2, the J call TRBJ2-3, with 11 bases fitting TRBD2. Germline-derived CDR1 and CDR2 are LGHNA and YNFKEQ. The ends lost 8 bases at V and 2 bases at J; junction bases unmatched: 3. The CDR3 sequence is 14 residues long. CDR3 amino acids: CASVAGGHTDTQYF. The CDR3 bases are TGTGCCAGCGTAGCGGGGGGGCACACAGATACGCAGTATTTT.

The V call is TRBV7-9, the J call TRBJ2-7; possibly TRBD1 for D (6 bases). The CDR3 contains 14 residues. Trimming stripped 5 bases from V and 6 bases from J, with 17 bases between. Per the germline V gene, CDR1 is SEHNR and CDR2 is FQNEAQ (reference sequence). The CDR3 nucleotides read TGTGCCAGCAGCCGGGACACCTCGGCGGGCGAGCAGTACTTC. Its translation: CASSRDTSAGEQYF. The whole variable domain, remainder taken from reference TRBV7-9 and TRBJ2-7, is DTGVSQNPRHKITKRGQNVTFRCDPISEHNRLYWYRQTLGQGPEFLTYFQNEAQLEKSRLLSDRFSAERPKGSFSTLEIQRTEQGDSAMYLCASSRDTSAGEQYFGPGTRLTVT.

The chain combines TRBV7-2 with TRBJ1-4; 8 bases match TRBD1. In germline, CDR1 is SGHTA, CDR2 FQGNSA. Trimming cost V 4 bases and J 10 bases; bases outside gene matches: 11. The CDR3 spans 15 residues. The CDR3 reads CASSSQTGVGGKLFF. The CDR3 bases are TGTGCCAGCAGCTCACAGACAGGGGTGGGGGGAAAACTGTTTTTT.

This clone is a singleton in its sample. The chain couples TRBV7-9 to TRBJ2-5; D may be TRBD2 (6 bases). Germline V gene sequence: CDR1 SEHNR, CDR2 FQNEAQ (reference sequence). Deletions cut 5 bases from V and 5 bases from J, with 12 bases between. This CDR3 has 13 residues. CDR3 in DNA: TGTGCCAGCAGCCCTACTAGCACGGAGACCCAGTACTTC. Translation: CASSPTSTETQYF.

This clone was recorded a few times. The chain carries TRBV28 and TRBJ1-5; a possible D gene is TRBD1 (5 bases). Trimming shortened V by 5 bases and J by 2 bases, and 13 bases separated the two germline ends. The CDR3 is 15 amino acids. Germline lookup yields CDR1 MDHEN and CDR2 SYDVKM. CDR3 amino acids: CASSPSQGGNQPQHF. CDR3 coding DNA: TGTGCCAGCAGTCCCTCTCAGGGCGGCAATCAGCCCCAGCATTTT.

The rearrangement uses TRBV3-1 (or the pseudogene TRBV3-2) and TRBJ1-1, with 12 bases that match TRBD1. The germline V gene has CDR1 LGHDT and CDR2 YNNKEL (reference sequence). The junction had 10 bases not matched to a gene; V was cut back by 4 bases and J by 4 bases. The CDR3 has 17 amino acids. CDR3 sequence reads: CASSPGTGGMSATEAFF. The CDR3 region has the DNA TGTGCCAGCAGCCCAGGGACAGGGGGCATGTCGGCCACTGAAGCTTTCTTT.

This chain uses TRBV3-1 (or the pseudogene TRBV3-2) with TRBJ2-7; D uncertain. This CDR3 has 12 residues. The V gene's germline CDR1 is LGHDT and CDR2 YNNKEL (reference sequence). The V end was cut by 1 base, the J end by 4 bases, with 5 bases between. This chain's CDR3 is CASSQARYEQYF. The DNA for the CDR3 is TGTGCCAGCAGCCAAGCTCGGTACGAGCAGTACTTC.

The chain has TRBV3-1 (or the pseudogene TRBV3-2) and TRBJ1-2; TRBD1 matches 7 bases. Germline loops: CDR1 LGHDT, CDR2 YNNKEL (reference sequence). V trimming: 5 bases; J trimming: 2 bases; junction bases outside the gene matches: 2. CDR3 length equals 13 residues. This CDR3 is CASSWDSNYGYTF. CDR3 DNA: TGTGCCAGCAGCTGGGACAGCAACTATGGCTACACCTTC.

Regarding this clone: Other DNA sequences in the sample encode the same CDR3. The chain joins TRBV4-2 to TRBJ2-7; 8 bases are a match to TRBD2. V shed 0 bases and J 0 bases; nucleotides not matched to a gene: 1. The CDR3 sequence is 15 residues long. Germline lookup yields CDR1 LGHNA and CDR2 YNFKEQ. CDR3 sequence reads: CASSQDTSGSYEQYF. DNA for the CDR3: TGTGCCAGCAGCCAAGACACTAGCGGCTCCTACGAGCAGTACTTC.

There are a few counts of this clone. The gene calls are TRBV3-1 (or the pseudogene TRBV3-2) and TRBJ1-6; weak D call: TRBD1 (5 bases). The CDR3 has 14 residues. V lost 7 bases to trimming and J lost 0 bases, with 7 bases between them. Germline V gives CDR1 LGHDT, CDR2 YNNKEL (reference sequence). The CDR3 is CASNGASYNSPLHF. As DNA, the CDR3 is TGTGCCAGCAATGGGGCCTCCTATAATTCACCCCTCCACTTT.

The J gene is TRBJ2-2, the V gene TRBV28; D is possibly TRBD1 (5 bases). With 5 bases removed from V and 4 bases from J, the gap between germline ends came to 8 bases. The CDR3 has 13 amino acids. Germline CDR1 and CDR2: MDHEN and SYDVKM. The CDR3 loop reads CASSTGPTGELFF. In DNA, the CDR3 is TGTGCCAGCAGTACAGGTCCCACCGGGGAGCTGTTTTTT.

This chain joins TRBV6-2 or TRBV6-3 and TRBJ2-2; TRBD2 might be the D (5 bases). Germline V gives CDR1 MNHEY, CDR2 SVGEGT. V lost 5 bases to trimming and J lost 1 base, with 8 bases between them. The CDR3 consists of 14 residues. The CDR3, as DNA: TGTGCCAGCAGTAGCGCGGGGAACACCGGGGAGCTGTTTTTT. Translated, it gives CASSSAGNTGELFF.

The V gene is TRBV29-1, the J gene TRBJ2-1; D call uncertain. Trimming shortened V by 4 bases and J by 1 base, and 5 bases separated the two germline ends. This CDR3 spans 12 amino acids. CDR1 is SQVTM, CDR2 ANQGSEA, per germline. The CDR3 reads CSVVRSYNEQFF. The CDR3 nucleotides read TGCAGCGTTGTCAGATCCTACAATGAGCAGTTCTTC.

The chain joins TRBV19 to TRBJ1-6; the match to TRBD1 covers 8 bases. The germline V gene encodes CDR1 LNHDA and CDR2 SQIVND (reference sequence). The CDR3 length is 18 residues. V dropped 3 bases and J dropped 5; count of bases not matched to a gene: 12. CDR3 DNA sequence: TGTGCCAGTAGTATTCTAGGGACAGGACTTTCCGATAATTCACCCCTCCACTTT. Its protein is CASSILGTGLSDNSPLHF.

The rearrangement uses TRBV5-1 and TRBJ2-2; perhaps TRBD1 as D (6 bases). The V and J ends lost 4 bases and 7 bases respectively, with 11 bases between them. The CDR3 loop spans 13 amino acids. Germline CDR1 is SGHRS and CDR2 is YFSETQ. DNA for the CDR3: TGCGCCAGCAGCCAGGGGCCGGGCGGGGAGCTGTTTTTT. Translating it yields CASSQGPGGELFF.

V usage is TRBV4-2 and J usage is TRBJ1-1; no clear D. V lost 3 bases and J lost 1, with 9 bases in between. CDR3 size: 14 residues. Germline V CDR1 and CDR2: LGHNA, YNFKEQ. CDR3 nucleotides: TGTGCCAGCAGCCACGCCCGAGGGAACACTGAAGCTTTCTTT. Translated, it gives CASSHARGNTEAFF.